These 25 T cell receptor beta chains were sequenced from one sample in a study of blood T cell repertoires in COVID-19 (TCRdb year 2020). The library was obtained by the immunoSEQ multiplex PCR assay. TCRdb stores this immuneACCESS table with in-frame sequences only. Part of the clones is absent; in the studies checked, under half of the shortfall reflects unresolved V genes, and no reason is known for the rest. The sample has some 330,000 clones on record, roughly four fifths of them singletons. The biggest ten clones account for approximately 5% of the sample. The sample was PBMCs or T cells enriched from blood (not recorded which). These TCRs come from a woman aged 45-65 years who had recovered from COVID-19.

The rearrangement uses TRBV27 and TRBJ2-7; a weak D match, TRBD1 (6 bases). V lost 5 bases and J lost 0, with 14 bases in between. CDR1 and CDR2 from the germline V gene are MNHEY and SMNVEV (reference sequence). CDR3 size: 15 residues. The CDR3 spells CASSAAGTPSYEQYF. CDR3 in DNA: TGTGCCAGCAGTGCAGCCGGGACACCCTCCTACGAGCAGTACTTC.

This clone was counted a few times. CDR3 amino acids: CSVEPLMGHSMNTEAFF. CDR3 DNA: TGCAGCGTTGAACCTCTGATGGGACACTCCATGAACACTGAAGCTTTCTTT. The J gene is TRBJ1-1, the V gene TRBV29-1, with a possible D match to TRBD1 (6 bases). The CDR3 has 17 residues. Germline loops: CDR1 SQVTM, CDR2 ANQGSEA. The V end lost 2 bases, the J end lost 0 bases, and 19 bases lay between the germline ends.

This chain links TRBV30 with TRBJ2-5; the match to TRBD1 covers 9 bases. Germline V CDR1 and CDR2: GTSNPN, SVGIG (reference sequence). The length of the CDR3 is 16 residues. J gave up 3 bases and V 1 base, and 9 bases lay outside the gene matches. Written as DNA, the CDR3 is TGTGCCTGGAGTGGGGACCCCGGGGACAGGGAAGAGACCCAGTACTTC. Amino acids: CAWSGDPGDREETQYF.

This chain uses TRBV5-1 with TRBJ1-2; 12 bases map to TRBD1. The trim removed 5 bases at V and 4 bases at J, leaving 3 bases unmatched. The germline V gene has CDR1 SGHRS and CDR2 YFSETQ. There are 14 residues in the CDR3. This CDR3 reads CASRPGQGAYGYTF. The CDR3 bases are TGCGCCAGCAGGCCGGGACAGGGGGCCTATGGCTACACCTTC.

This clone was seen a single time. The rearrangement uses TRBV10-3 and TRBJ1-5; D is uncertain. The germline V and J ends were trimmed by 2 bases and 6 bases, with 8 bases remaining between them. Germline V gene lookup returns CDR1 ENHRY and CDR2 SYGVKD. The CDR3 length is 13 residues. The CDR3: CAISEGRGQPQHF. The CDR3 nucleotides are TGTGCCATCAGTGAGGGCCGGGGTCAGCCCCAGCATTTT.

This clone was recorded only once. The chain has TRBV20-1 and TRBJ2-3; no clear D. The CDR3 is 11 residues long. V was cut by 2 bases and J by 3 bases, with 3 bases left in between. Germline CDR1 is DFQATT and CDR2 is SNEGSKA (reference sequence). CDR3 DNA sequence: TGCAGTGCTAGACTAACAGATACGCAGTATTTT. Its protein product is CSARLTDTQYF.

The chain is built from TRBV6-5 and TRBJ1-2; 9 nucleotides match TRBD1. V lost 5 bases to trimming and J lost 8 bases; unmatched junction nucleotides: 9. Germline V lookup: CDR1 MNHEY, CDR2 SVGAGI. This CDR3 contains 14 residues. CDR3: CASSLTQGAKGYTF. The CDR3 DNA follows: TGTGCCAGCAGTCTCACACAGGGGGCGAAAGGCTACACCTTC.

V and J are TRBV7-9 and TRBJ2-7; D unresolved. The CDR3 length is 12 residues. CDR1 is SEHNR and CDR2 is FQNEAQ in the germline V gene (reference sequence). The germline V and J ends were trimmed by 1 base and 6 bases, with 7 bases remaining between them. The CDR3 DNA reads as TGTGCCAGCAGCTTAGAAGCCCCCGAGCAGTACTTC. This encodes CASSLEAPEQYF.

The J gene is TRBJ1-1, the V gene TRBV12-3 or TRBV12-4; D may be TRBD1 (6 bases). This CDR3 region has 12 residues. The V end was cut by 3 bases, the J end by 10 bases, with 12 bases between. The CDR3 region has the DNA TGTGCCAGCAGTTTGGGACATGGGCCAGCTTTCTTT. Its translation: CASSLGHGPAFF.

The chain couples TRBV2 to TRBJ1-1, with unresolved D. CDR3 length: 14 amino acids. Germline V gene lookup returns CDR1 SNHLY and CDR2 FYNNEI. The CDR3 sequence: CASLPLAMNTEAFF. CDR3 in DNA: TGTGCTAGCCTCCCCCTGGCCATGAACACTGAAGCTTTCTTT.

V usage is TRBV5-4 and J usage is TRBJ1-1; tentatively, D is TRBD1 (5 bases). Trimming took 3 bases from V and 0 from J, leaving 6 bases between them. Looked up from germline, CDR1 is SGHNT and CDR2 is YYREEE (reference sequence). This CDR3 is 13 amino acids long. CDR3 nucleotides: TGTGCCAGCAGCTCGGGGGTGAACACTGAAGCTTTCTTT. Protein: CASSSGVNTEAFF.

The CDR3 nucleotides are TGCGCCAGCAGCTTGGCCGGGCTAGCGGGCTACAATGAGCAGTTCTTC. Its translation: CASSLAGLAGYNEQFF. The gene calls are TRBV5-1 and TRBJ2-1; 8 bases are shared with TRBD2. J lost 3 bases, V lost 0 bases, and 5 bases had no gene match. The length of the CDR3 is 16 residues. The V gene's germline CDR1 is SGHRS and CDR2 YFSETQ.

This chain joins TRBV5-1 and TRBJ1-4; no definite D call. The CDR3 has 16 residues. V was pared by 3 bases and J by 4 bases, with 16 bases between. Germline V lookup: CDR1 SGHRS, CDR2 YFSETQ. In DNA, the CDR3 is TGCGCCAGCAGCTCCTCGGCCAGCGCATTTAATGAAAAACTGTTTTTT. Its translation: CASSSSASAFNEKLFF.

The J gene is TRBJ1-2, the V gene TRBV27; TRBD1 agrees at 9 bases. This CDR3 is 14 amino acids long. V dropped 6 bases and J dropped 0; count of bases not matched to a gene: 2. CDR1 is MNHEY, CDR2 SMNVEV, per germline (reference sequence). CDR3 in amino acids: CASRGDRANYGYTF. The CDR3 coding sequence is TGTGCCAGCAGGGGGGACAGGGCTAACTATGGCTACACCTTC.

This sequence joins TRBV20-1 and TRBJ1-2, with D hard to call. Germline CDR1 and CDR2: DFQATT and SNEGSKA (reference sequence). The CDR3 is made up of 11 amino acids. The germline V and J ends were trimmed by 6 bases and 4 bases, with 9 bases remaining between them. This CDR3 is CSAPHPYGYTF. CDR3 coding DNA: TGCAGTGCCCCACACCCCTATGGCTACACCTTC.

This clone was counted a few times. The J gene is TRBJ2-1, the V gene TRBV19, with 9 bases matching TRBD2. The CDR3 spans 15 residues. CDR1 is LNHDA, CDR2 SQIVND, per germline (reference sequence). V shed 6 bases and J 8 bases; nucleotides not matched to a gene: 11. The chain's CDR3 is CASRGLGGGEDEQFF. The DNA for the CDR3 is TGTGCCAGTAGGGGACTCGGCGGGGGGGAGGATGAGCAGTTCTTC.

This rearrangement joins TRBV5-1 to TRBJ1-1, with D perhaps matching TRBD1 (5 bases). The length of the CDR3 is 14 residues. Trimming cost V 4 bases and J 1 base, with 11 bases left between them. Germline assignment: CDR1 SGHRS and CDR2 YFSETQ. The CDR3 here is CASSVQGQNTEAFF. CDR3 bases: TGCGCCAGCAGCGTACAAGGACAGAACACTGAAGCTTTCTTT.

The chain recombines TRBV29-1 with TRBJ2-3, with TRBD1 matching 9 bases. The CDR3 extends over 15 amino acids. Germline V gene sequence: CDR1 SQVTM, CDR2 ANQGSEA. Trimming removed 6 bases from V and 4 bases from J; junction bases left unmatched: 11. CDR3 region: CSVETYGTGPDTQYF. The CDR3 coding sequence is TGCAGCGTCGAAACCTACGGGACAGGGCCAGATACGCAGTATTTT.

The chain recombines TRBV5-6 with TRBJ2-2; 11 bases fit TRBD2. This CDR3 comprises 16 residues. The V and J ends lost 0 bases and 5 bases, in that order; junction bases with no gene match: 3. The germline gives CDR1 SGHDT, CDR2 YYEEEE. The CDR3 is CASSLAPSGGTGELFF. CDR3 DNA: TGTGCCAGCAGCTTGGCCCCTAGCGGGGGGACCGGGGAGCTGTTTTTT.

This rearrangement joins TRBV29-1 to TRBJ2-2, with 7 bases lining up with TRBD2. Trimming at V came to 8 bases and at J to 1 base, leaving 7 bases not matched to a gene. There are 14 residues in the CDR3. Germline-derived CDR1 and CDR2 are SQVTM and ANQGSEA. This CDR3 reads CSTRSSGNTGELFF. In DNA form, the CDR3 reads TGCAGCACCCGGTCTAGCGGGAACACCGGGGAGCTGTTTTTT.

V gene TRBV19 combines with J gene TRBJ2-7, with 7 nucleotides matching TRBD2. Per germline, CDR1 LNHDA and CDR2 SQIVND (reference sequence). Germline trimming cut 7 bases from V and 0 bases from J; bases unmatched to any gene: 9. The CDR3 has 15 residues. The CDR3: CASNSVAGYSYEQYF. The CDR3 DNA is TGTGCCAGTAACTCGGTAGCGGGTTACTCCTACGAGCAGTACTTC.

The J gene is TRBJ2-1, the V gene TRBV10-3; 11 positions agree with TRBD1. The CDR3 runs to 16 residues. The V and J ends lost 6 bases and 7 bases, in that order; junction bases with no gene match: 11. The V gene's germline CDR1 is ENHRY and CDR2 SYGVKD. The CDR3 sequence is CAISLKGQGAGNEQFF. The CDR3 coding sequence is TGTGCCATCAGCCTAAAAGGACAGGGGGCAGGGAATGAGCAGTTCTTC.

This clone is a singleton in its sample. The V gene is TRBV5-1, the J gene TRBJ1-2, with TRBD1 identical over 9 bases. This CDR3 has 13 residues. J gave up 6 bases and V 3 bases, and 3 bases lay outside the gene matches. The germline V gene has CDR1 SGHRS and CDR2 YFSETQ. The CDR3 DNA sequence: TGCGCCAGCAGCTCGGGACAGGGCGATGGCTACACCTTC. Translating it yields CASSSGQGDGYTF. Full variable domain (missing parts from reference TRBV5-1 and TRBJ1-2): KAGVTQTPRYLIKTRGQQVTLSCSPISGHRSVSWYQQTPGQGLQFLFEYFSETQRNKGNFPGRFSGRQFSNSRSEMNVSTLELGDSALYLCASSSGQGDGYTFGSGTRLTVV.

This chain connects TRBV3-1 (or the pseudogene TRBV3-2) to TRBJ2-1, with unresolved D. The ends were cut back, 0 bases at V and 5 bases at J, with 11 bases in the middle. This CDR3 comprises 15 residues. Per the germline V gene, CDR1 is LGHDT and CDR2 is YNNKEL (reference sequence). CDR3 region: CASSQDSQAHNEQFF. Written as DNA, the CDR3 is TGTGCCAGCAGCCAAGATAGCCAAGCCCACAATGAGCAGTTCTTC.

The V and J genes are TRBV2 and TRBJ1-2; 7 bases align to TRBD1. After removal of 6 bases from V and 4 bases from J, the junction contained 11 bases not matched to a gene. Germline V gene sequence: CDR1 SNHLY, CDR2 FYNNEI. The CDR3 extends over 15 amino acids. The chain's CDR3 is CASRRDRAPSYGYTF. Here the CDR3 DNA reads TGTGCCAGCAGGAGGGACAGAGCCCCTTCCTATGGCTACACCTTC.